This T cell receptor (beta chain) was captured by sequencing in a study of CD8+CD57+ T cells in acquired aplastic anemia. As regards this clonotype: The conserved closing phenylalanine or tryptophan is absent in this CDR3, likely reflecting a read error.

Trimming removed 6 bases from V and 2 bases from J, with 8 bases in between. Looked up from germline, CDR1 is SGHTA and CDR2 is FQGNSA. The CDR3 runs to 13 residues. CDR3 and TCR beta VDJ profiling relied on a genomic DNA template. TCRdb re-derived calls from the reads in MiXCR, one entry per CDR3 protein. The sample holds 400,000 to 450,000 distinct CDR3 sequences, just under 70% seen once. Sequencing was performed on sorted CD4+, CD8+, or CD8+CD57+ T cells (not recorded which) from PBMCs. The clonotype was recovered from a human donor in good health, serving as a control. The rearrangement links TRBV7-2 to TRBJ1-3; D is ambiguous. The CDR3 region has the DNA TGTGCCAGCAGTGTACGGGCTGGAAACACCATATATTCT. Translating it yields CASSVRAGNTIYS.